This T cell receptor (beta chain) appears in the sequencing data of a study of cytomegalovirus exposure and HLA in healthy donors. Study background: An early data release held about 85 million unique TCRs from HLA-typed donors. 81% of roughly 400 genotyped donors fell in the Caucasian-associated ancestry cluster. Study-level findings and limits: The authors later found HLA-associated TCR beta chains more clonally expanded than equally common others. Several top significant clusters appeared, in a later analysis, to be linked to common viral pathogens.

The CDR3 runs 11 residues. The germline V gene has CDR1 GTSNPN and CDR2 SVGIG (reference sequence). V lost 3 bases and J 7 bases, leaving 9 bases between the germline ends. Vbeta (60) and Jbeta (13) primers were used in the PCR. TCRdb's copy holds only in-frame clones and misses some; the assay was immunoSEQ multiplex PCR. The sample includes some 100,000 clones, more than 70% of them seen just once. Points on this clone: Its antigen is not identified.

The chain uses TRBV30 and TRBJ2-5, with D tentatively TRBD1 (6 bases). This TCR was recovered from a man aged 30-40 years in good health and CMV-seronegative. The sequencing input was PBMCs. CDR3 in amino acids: CAWRGQTTQYF. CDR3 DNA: TGTGCCTGGAGGGGACAAACGACCCAGTACTTC.